This T cell receptor beta chain emerged from a study of T cells after yellow fever vaccination. Study-wide context: SMART-Seq v4 Ultra Low Input prepared the low-cell-number fractions.

Germline V gene lookup returns CDR1 SQVTM and CDR2 ANQGSEA. This CDR3 has 12 amino acids. V lost 7 bases, J lost 3 bases, and 2 bases stayed unmatched. MiXCR was run by TCRdb on the 5' RACE reads, yielding one entry per CDR3 protein. The sample shows approximately 600,000 distinct CDR3 sequences, roughly 12% of them seen only once. This clonotype was seen a few times. As yet, its antigen is unknown. Study outcomes and limitations: In post-booster samples, most primary-vaccination clones reappeared (roughly 96% CD4, approximately 91% CD8). Though weaker, the secondary response peaked faster, on day 5 versus 15. One caveat is that FACS-sorted repertoires could contain abundant clonotypes contaminating from the bulk population.

This specimen was PBMCs, taken on the day of the yellow fever booster vaccination. The clonotype was recovered from a man aged 25 to 45 who received the YFV17D yellow fever vaccine. The chain combines TRBV29-1 with TRBJ1-3; 8 positions agree with TRBD1. CDR3 in DNA: TGCAGCGGGACAGGGTATGGAAACACCATATATTTT. Translated: CSGTGYGNTIYF.